This TCR beta chain was sequenced for a study of OX40 agonist ivuxolimab in advanced cancers. Study at large: Dose-escalation cases comprised hepatocellular carcinoma, melanoma, renal cell or head and neck cancer. Partial response was recorded in three patients: one hepatocellular carcinoma and two cutaneous melanoma cases. General study findings and limits: With doses of 0.1-3.0 mg/kg, partial responders showed among the lowest clonal expansion.

This CDR3 contains 16 residues. J lost 6 bases, V lost 0 bases, and 10 bases had no gene match. Germline loops: CDR1 GTSNPN, CDR2 SVGIG (reference sequence). The protocol was immunoSEQ multiplex PCR, while the TCRdb copy is restricted to in-frame clones and leaves out a portion. The profile covers roughly 92,000 clones, with roughly 89% appearing a single time and approximately 1.5% taken by the ten largest. Cycle 7 day 1, cycle 4 day 1, and baseline were the timepoints at which blood was sampled. Comment on this clone: No antigen is known for it.

The sequence came from an adult with an advanced solid tumor such as melanoma, head and neck, liver or kidney cancer. The chain joins TRBV30 to TRBJ1-2; 10 bases match TRBD1. This specimen was CD4+ or CD8+ T cells sorted from blood, taken in a trial of the OX40 agonist ivuxolimab. CDR3 nucleotides: TGTGCCTGGAGTGTATTAAGGGACAGGGGTTCTCATGGCTACACCTTC. Translated, it gives CAWSVLRDRGSHGYTF. Drawing the rest from reference TRBV30 and TRBJ1-2, the complete variable domain is SQTIHQWPATLVQPVGSPLSLECTVEGTSNPNLYWYRQAAGRGLQLLFYSVGIGQISSEVPQNLSASRPQDRQFILSSKKLLLSDSGFYLCAWSVLRDRGSHGYTFGSGTRLTVV.